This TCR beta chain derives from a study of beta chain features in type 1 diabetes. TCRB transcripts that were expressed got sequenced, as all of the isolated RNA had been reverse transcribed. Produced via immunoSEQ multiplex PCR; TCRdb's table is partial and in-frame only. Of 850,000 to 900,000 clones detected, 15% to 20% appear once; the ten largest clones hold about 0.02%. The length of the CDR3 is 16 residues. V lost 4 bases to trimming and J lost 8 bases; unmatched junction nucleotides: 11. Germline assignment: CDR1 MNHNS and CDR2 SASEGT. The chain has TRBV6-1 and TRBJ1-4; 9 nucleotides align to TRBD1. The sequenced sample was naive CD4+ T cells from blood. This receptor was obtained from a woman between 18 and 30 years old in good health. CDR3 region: CASSGDRASPWEKLFF. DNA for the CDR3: TGTGCCAGCAGTGGGGACAGGGCGTCCCCGTGGGAAAAACTGTTTTTT.